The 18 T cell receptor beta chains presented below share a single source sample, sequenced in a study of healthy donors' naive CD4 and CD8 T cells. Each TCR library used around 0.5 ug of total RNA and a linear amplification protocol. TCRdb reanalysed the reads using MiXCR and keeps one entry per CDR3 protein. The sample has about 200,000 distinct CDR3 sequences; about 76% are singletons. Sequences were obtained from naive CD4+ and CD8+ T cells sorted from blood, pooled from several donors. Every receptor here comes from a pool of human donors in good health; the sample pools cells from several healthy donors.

In DNA form, the CDR3 reads TGTGCCAGCACCAGTCTTAATCAGCCCCAGCATTTT. Its translation: CASTSLNQPQHF. This chain joins TRBV5-5 and TRBJ1-5; D not resolved. Trimming pared 6 bases from V and 4 bases from J, leaving 8 bases between. Germline values: CDR1 SGHKS, CDR2 YYEKEE (reference sequence). The CDR3 has 12 amino acids.

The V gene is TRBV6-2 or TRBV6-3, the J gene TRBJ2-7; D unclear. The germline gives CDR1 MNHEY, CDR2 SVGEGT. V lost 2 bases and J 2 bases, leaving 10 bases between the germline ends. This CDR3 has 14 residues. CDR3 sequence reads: CASSYGRSTYEQYF. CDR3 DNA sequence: TGTGCCAGCAGTTACGGTAGGTCCACCTACGAGCAGTACTTC.

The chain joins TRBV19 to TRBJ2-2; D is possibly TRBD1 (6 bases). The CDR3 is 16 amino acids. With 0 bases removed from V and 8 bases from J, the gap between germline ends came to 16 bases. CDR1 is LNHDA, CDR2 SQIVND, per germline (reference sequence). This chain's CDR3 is CASSIDLWDMAGELFF. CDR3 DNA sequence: TGTGCCAGTAGTATAGATCTGTGGGACATGGCTGGGGAGCTGTTTTTT.

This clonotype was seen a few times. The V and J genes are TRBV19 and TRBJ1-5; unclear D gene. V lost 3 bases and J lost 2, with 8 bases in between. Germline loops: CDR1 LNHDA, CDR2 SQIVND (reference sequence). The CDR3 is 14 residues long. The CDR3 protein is CASSIGKGNQPQHF. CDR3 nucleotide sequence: TGTGCCAGTAGTATCGGGAAGGGCAATCAGCCCCAGCATTTT.

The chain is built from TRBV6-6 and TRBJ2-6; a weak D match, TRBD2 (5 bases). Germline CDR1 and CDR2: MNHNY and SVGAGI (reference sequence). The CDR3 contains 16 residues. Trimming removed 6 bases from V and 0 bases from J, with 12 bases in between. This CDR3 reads CASSPEGLSGANVLTF. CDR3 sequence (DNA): TGTGCCAGCAGCCCCGAGGGTCTCTCTGGGGCCAACGTCCTGACTTTC.

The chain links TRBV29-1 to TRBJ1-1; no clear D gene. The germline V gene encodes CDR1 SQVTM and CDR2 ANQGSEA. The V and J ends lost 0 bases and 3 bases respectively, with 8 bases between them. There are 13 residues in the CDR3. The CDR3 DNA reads TGCAGCGTTGAAGACCAATGGGACACTGAAGCTTTCTTT. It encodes CSVEDQWDTEAFF. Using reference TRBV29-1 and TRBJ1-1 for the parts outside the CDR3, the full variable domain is SAVISQKPSRDICQRGTSLTIQCQVDSQVTMMFWYRQQPGQSLTLIATANQGSEATYESGFVIDKFPISRPNLTFSTLTVSNMSPEDSSIYLCSVEDQWDTEAFFGQGTRLTVV.

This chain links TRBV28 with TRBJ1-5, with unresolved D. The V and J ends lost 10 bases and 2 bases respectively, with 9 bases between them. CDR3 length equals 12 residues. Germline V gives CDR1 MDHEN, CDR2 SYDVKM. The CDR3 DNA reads TGTGCCATCCGTTTGGGCAATCAGCCCCAGCATTTT. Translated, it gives CAIRLGNQPQHF.

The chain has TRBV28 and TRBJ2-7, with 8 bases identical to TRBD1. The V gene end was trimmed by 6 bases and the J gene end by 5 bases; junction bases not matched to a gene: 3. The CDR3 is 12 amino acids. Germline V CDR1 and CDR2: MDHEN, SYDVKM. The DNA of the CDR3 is TGTGCCAGCAGACTGACAGGGGACGAGCAGTACTTC. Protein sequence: CASRLTGDEQYF.

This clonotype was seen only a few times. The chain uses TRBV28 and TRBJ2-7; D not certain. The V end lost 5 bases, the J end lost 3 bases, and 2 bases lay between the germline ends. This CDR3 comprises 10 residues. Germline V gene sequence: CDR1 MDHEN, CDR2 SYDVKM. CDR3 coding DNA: TGTGCCAGCAGTCACTACGAGCAGTACTTC. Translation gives CASSHYEQYF.

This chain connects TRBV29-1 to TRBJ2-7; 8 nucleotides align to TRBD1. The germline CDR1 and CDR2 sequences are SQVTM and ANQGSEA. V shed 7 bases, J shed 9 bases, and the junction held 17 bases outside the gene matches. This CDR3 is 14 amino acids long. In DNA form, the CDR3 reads TGCAGCGCCGTAACGGACAGGGCTGGTAGAGGGCAGTACTTC. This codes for CSAVTDRAGRGQYF.

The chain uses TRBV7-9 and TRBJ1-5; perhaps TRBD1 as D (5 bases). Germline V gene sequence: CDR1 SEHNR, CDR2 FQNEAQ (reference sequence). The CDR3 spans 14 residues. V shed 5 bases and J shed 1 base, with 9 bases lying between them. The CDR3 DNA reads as TGTGCCAGCAGCCCGACAGAGAGCAATCAGCCCCAGCATTTT. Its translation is CASSPTESNQPQHF.

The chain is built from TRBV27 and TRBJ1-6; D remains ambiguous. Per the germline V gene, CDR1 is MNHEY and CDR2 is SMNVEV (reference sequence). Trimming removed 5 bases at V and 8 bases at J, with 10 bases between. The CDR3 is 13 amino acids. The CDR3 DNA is TGTGCCAGCAGTATGGAGAACTATTCACCCCTCCACTTT. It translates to CASSMENYSPLHF.

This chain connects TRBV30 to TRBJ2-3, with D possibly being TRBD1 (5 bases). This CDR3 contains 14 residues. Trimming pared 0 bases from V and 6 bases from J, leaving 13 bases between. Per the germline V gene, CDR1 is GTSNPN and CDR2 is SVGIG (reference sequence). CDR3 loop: CAWSVGRLLDTQYF. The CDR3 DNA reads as TGTGCCTGGAGTGTGGGGCGCCTTTTGGATACGCAGTATTTT.

CDR3 loop: CSVAGLAGGPNTGELFF. CDR3 sequence (DNA): TGCAGCGTTGCAGGACTAGCGGGAGGACCCAACACCGGGGAGCTGTTTTTT. The V gene is TRBV29-1, the J gene TRBJ2-2; 14 nucleotides match TRBD2. The CDR3 length is 17 residues. The V gene's germline CDR1 is SQVTM and CDR2 ANQGSEA. V was pared by 4 bases and J by 2 bases, with 6 bases of the junction left unmatched.

The CDR3 DNA is TGTGCCAGCAGCGGACAGGGACGCGAGCAGTACGTC. This gives the protein CASSGQGREQYV. The J gene is TRBJ2-7, the V gene TRBV27, with 8 bases lining up with TRBD1. Trimming took 6 bases from V and 6 from J; bases not matched to a gene: 4. Germline V gives CDR1 MNHEY, CDR2 SMNVEV (reference sequence). The CDR3 totals 12 residues.

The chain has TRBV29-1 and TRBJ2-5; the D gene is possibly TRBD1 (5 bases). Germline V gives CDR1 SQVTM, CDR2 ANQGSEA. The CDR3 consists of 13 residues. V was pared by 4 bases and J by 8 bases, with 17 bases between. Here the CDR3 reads CSVVTDPTLTQYF. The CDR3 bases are TGCAGCGTTGTGACAGACCCTACCCTTACCCAGTACTTC.

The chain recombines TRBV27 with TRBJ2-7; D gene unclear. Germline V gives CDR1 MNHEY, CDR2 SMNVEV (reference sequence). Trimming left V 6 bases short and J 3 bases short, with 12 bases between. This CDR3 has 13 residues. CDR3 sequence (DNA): TGTGCCAGCAGCTCGACCATCAGCTACGAGCAGTACTTC. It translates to CASSSTISYEQYF.

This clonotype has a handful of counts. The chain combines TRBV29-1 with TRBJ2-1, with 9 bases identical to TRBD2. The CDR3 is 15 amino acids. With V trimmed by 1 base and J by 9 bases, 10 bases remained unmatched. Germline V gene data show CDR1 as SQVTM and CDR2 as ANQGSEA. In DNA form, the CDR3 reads TGCAGCGTTGAAGGTGGCGCGGGGGGGTTTCCTGAGCAGTTCTTC. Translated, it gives CSVEGGAGGFPEQFF.